A selection of T cell receptor beta chains follows, all from one sample in a study of human CD8 memory T cell subsets. TCRdb re-called the 5' RACE reads and shows each CDR3 protein once, DNA omitted. The repertoire table contains roughly 7,000 distinct CDR3 sequences. Sequences were obtained from CD8+ T cells from PBMCs. The receptor set was obtained from a human donor in good health. The CDR3 runs from the conserved cysteine through the conserved F or W. The order of the fields is V gene, clone size, J gene, CDR3 protein. Clone size, where shown, is once, few, many, or a class for clones that have expanded.

>TRBV6-5|NA|TRBJ1-5
CASSYKRTSNQPQHF
>TRBV2|NA|TRBJ2-1
CASSESLEVNWYNEQFF
>TRBV27|medium-sized|TRBJ2-3
CASRSGTITDTQYF
>TRBV20-1|NA|TRBJ1-1
CSARGGGGYTEAFF
>TRBV7-9|NA|TRBJ2-5
CASSSRQGTQETQYF
>TRBV5-1|NA|TRBJ2-7
CASSFAPESDEQYF
>TRBV29-1|NA|TRBJ2-5
CSARAGTKETQYF
>TRBV20-1|NA|TRBJ2-5
CSAGLAGGPQETQYF
>TRBV5-4|NA|TRBJ2-5
CASSLEGLAVQETQYF
>TRBV5-4|medium-sized|TRBJ2-3
CASSLEGLADADTQYF
>TRBV27|NA|TRBJ2-2
CASSPSSGSVLPGELFF
>TRBV9|NA|TRBJ2-2
CASSRGGFEELFF
>TRBV19|NA|TRBJ2-1
CASSLAGDITEQFF
>TRBV20-1|NA|TRBJ1-1
CSARDGLNTEAFF
>TRBV9|medium-sized|TRBJ1-1
CASSVGVLGSTEAFF
>TRBV10-1|NA|TRBJ2-1
CASSPGLAGEGTYNEQFF
>TRBV28|NA|TRBJ1-2
CASSRAWVNYGYTF
>TRBV11-2|large|TRBJ1-1
CASSSGPTEAFF
>TRBV18|NA|TRBJ2-1
CASSPLREVEQFF
>TRBV29-1|medium-sized|TRBJ2-1
CSDSGPYNEQFF
>TRBV20-1|NA|TRBJ2-1
CSARDLQGASSNEQFF
>TRBV5-8|NA|TRBJ1-1
CASLTIPIQVMNLNTEAFF
>TRBV28|NA|TRBJ1-4
CASSLVIRGKLFF
>TRBV5-6|NA|TRBJ2-5
CASSLEGWRETQYF
>TRBV28|NA|TRBJ2-3
CASSLPLHRERADTQYF
>TRBV21-1|NA|TRBJ2-7
CASSSRMGFSEGWASYEQYF
>TRBV29-1|NA|TRBJ2-1
CSVLAGGYNEQFF
>TRBV5-5|medium-sized|TRBJ1-1
CASSFDDVWFF
>TRBV15|medium-sized|TRBJ2-2
CATRIPGLANTGELFF
>TRBV14|NA|TRBJ2-7
CASSQQGTTGYEQYF
>TRBV24-1|NA|TRBJ2-1
CATSEISGNEQFF
>TRBV12-3/TRBV12-4|NA|TRBJ1-1
CASRALGTEAFF
>TRBV14|NA|TRBJ2-5
CASSQTSGRETQYF
>TRBV4-1|NA|TRBJ2-7
CASSHPLKRYGSYEQYF
>TRBV9|NA|TRBJ2-1
CASSVEWTSLNEQFF
>TRBV7-9|medium-sized|TRBJ2-1
CASSLFGTSGYNEQFF
>TRBV24-1|NA|TRBJ2-3
CATSDPGTRLAEWGDTQYF
>TRBV20-1|NA|TRBJ2-1
CSAVRPSGRVVYNEQFF
>TRBV28|NA|TRBJ2-1
CASSFGLAGTREQFF
>TRBV27|NA|TRBJ2-1
CASSLLAVSSYNEQFF